This T cell receptor beta chain was captured in a study of cytotoxic CD8 clonotypes in ibrutinib-treated CLL. Study details: Response samples were obtained once patients had received a median 12 months of treatment, range 6 to 36. Overall study results and limits: For progressing versus sustained-remission patients, sampling times were not the same. Before falling back toward baseline at progression, clonality had risen at the time of ibrutinib response.

A 1 in 200,000 to 1 in 1 million T cell depth was the sequencing target. The method was immunoSEQ multiplex PCR; TCRdb's version includes in-frame clones alone and lacks a portion of them. Here the sample spans about 85,000 clones, roughly 77% being singletons. As to this clone: The antigen is not known.

V shed 4 bases and J 2 bases; nucleotides not matched to a gene: 7. CDR3 length: 16 amino acids. Germline V CDR1 and CDR2: SGDLS, YYNGEE. The sample consisted of PBMCs, taken after 12 months of ibrutinib treatment. This sequence was found in a human donor with chronic lymphocytic leukemia. The chain recombines TRBV9 with TRBJ2-3; TRBD1 agrees at 10 bases. CDR3 sequence: CASSPGQGVPTDTQYF. For the CDR3, the DNA is TGTGCCAGCAGCCCTGGACAGGGGGTTCCCACAGATACGCAGTATTTT. Based on the CDR3 plus reference TRBV9 and TRBJ2-3, the full variable domain is DSGVTQTPKHLITATGQRVTLRCSPRSGDLSVYWYQQSLDQGLQFLIQYYNGEERAKGNILERFSAQQFPDLHSELNLSSLELGDSALYFCASSPGQGVPTDTQYFGPGTRLTVL.